One T cell receptor beta chain is described in this entry. CDR1 SGHVS and CDR2 FQNEAQ come from the germline V gene. The CDR3 loop spans 13 amino acids. The data were obtained in a study of tumor-infiltrating lymphocytes in oesophageal squamous cell carcinoma. TCRdb re-called the PCR reads through MiXCR, storing one row per CDR3 protein. The sample shows 15,000 to 20,000 distinct CDR3 sequences, about 46% of them seen only once. This receptor was taken from a female donor with esophageal squamous cell carcinoma. This chain joins TRBV7-8 and TRBJ2-3; D might be TRBD2 (5 bases). The end of the DNA aligns better with TRBJ2-7, so the J call may be wrong. Sequencing input: normal esophageal tissue next to the tumor. CDR3 nucleotide sequence: TGTGCCAGCAGCCGTAATCAGAGGGATGAGCAGTACTTC. This codes for CASSRNQRDEQYF.